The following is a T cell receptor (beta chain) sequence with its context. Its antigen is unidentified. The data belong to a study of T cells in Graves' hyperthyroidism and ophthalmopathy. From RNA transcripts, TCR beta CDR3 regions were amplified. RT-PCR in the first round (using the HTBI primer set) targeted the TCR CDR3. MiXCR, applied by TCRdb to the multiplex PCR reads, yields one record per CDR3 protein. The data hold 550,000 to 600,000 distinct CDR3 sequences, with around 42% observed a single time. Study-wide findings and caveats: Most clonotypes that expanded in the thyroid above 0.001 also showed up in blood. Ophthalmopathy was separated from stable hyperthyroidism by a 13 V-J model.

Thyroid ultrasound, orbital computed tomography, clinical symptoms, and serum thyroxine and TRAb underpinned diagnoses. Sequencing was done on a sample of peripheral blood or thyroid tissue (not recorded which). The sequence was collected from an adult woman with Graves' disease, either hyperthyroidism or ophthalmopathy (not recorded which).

The CDR3 loop is CATGAGESQPQHF. In nucleotides, the CDR3 is TGTGCCACCGGAGCGGGCGAATCACAGCCCCAGCATTTT. The chain combines TRBV10-3 with TRBJ1-5; D remains ambiguous. V was cut by 10 bases and J by 7 bases, with 17 bases left in between. The germline gives CDR1 ENHRY, CDR2 SYGVKD. The CDR3 totals 13 residues.